This T cell receptor beta chain was captured in a study of T cell repertoires in cytomegalovirus infection. For this clonotype: Its antigen is currently unknown.

The CDR3 has 13 residues. Germline V lookup: CDR1 SGHVT, CDR2 SQSDAQ. V lost 5 bases to trimming and J lost 10 bases, with 12 bases between them. TCRdb reprocessed the reads via MiXCR and lists one record per CDR3 protein. The sample holds roughly 45,000 distinct CDR3 sequences, roughly 22% seen once. The TCR sequence derives from a human donor in good health (CMV status not recorded). Some clones in this sample may be carry-over from other donors' samples. Sequencing was performed on PBMCs, sequenced either directly or after in vitro stimulation (not recorded which). J is TRBJ1-6 and V is TRBV7-4; D is ambiguous. CDR3 sequence reads: CASSETTESPLHF. The CDR3 DNA reads TGTGCCAGCAGCGAGACAACCGAGTCACCCCTCCACTTT.